This paragraph reports one T cell receptor (beta chain). Antigen specificity is unknown. The V gene end was trimmed by 1 base and the J gene end by 4 bases; junction bases not matched to a gene: 9. The CDR3 is 16 residues long. CDR1 is MNHNS, CDR2 SASEGT, per germline. This sample is part of a study of PD-1 blockade in classical Hodgkin lymphoma. As for the study in general: Every 2 weeks, patients had 3 mg/kg nivolumab intravenously.

All trial patients relapsed after autologous stem cell transplantation. Study observations and caveats: Reports indicated that newly diagnosed patients had lower baseline TCR diversity than healthy donors did. While CD8+ TCR diversity did not rise significantly by C4D1, CD4+ TCR diversity did. Patients who responded completely had about the same baseline diversity as newly diagnosed patients.

Profiled with immunoSEQ multiplex PCR; TCRdb holds only in-frame clones, not every one. The sample includes tens of thousands of clones, roughly four fifths of them seen just once. Sequencing was performed on peripheral blood mononuclear cells (PBMCs), taken before the second cycle of nivolumab. The gene calls are TRBV6-1 and TRBJ1-2; 7 nucleotides line up with TRBD1. The source of this sequence is a human donor with classical Hodgkin lymphoma. The CDR3 coding sequence is TGTGCCAGCAGTGAAGTTGGCAGGGGGGTACCCTATGGCTACACCTTC. It encodes CASSEVGRGVPYGYTF.